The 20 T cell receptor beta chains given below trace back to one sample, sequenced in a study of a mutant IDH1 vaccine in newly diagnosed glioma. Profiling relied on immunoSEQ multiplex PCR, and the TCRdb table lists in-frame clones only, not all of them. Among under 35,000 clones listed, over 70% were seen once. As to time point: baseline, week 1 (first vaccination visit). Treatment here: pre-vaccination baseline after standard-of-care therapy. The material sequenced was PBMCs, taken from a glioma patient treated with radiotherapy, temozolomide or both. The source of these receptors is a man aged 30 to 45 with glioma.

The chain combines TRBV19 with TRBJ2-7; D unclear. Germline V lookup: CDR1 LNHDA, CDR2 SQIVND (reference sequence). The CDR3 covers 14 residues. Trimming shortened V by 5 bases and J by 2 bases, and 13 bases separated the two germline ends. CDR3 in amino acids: CASSLSYTTYEQYF. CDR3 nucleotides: TGTGCCAGTAGTCTCTCTTATACGACCTACGAGCAGTACTTC.

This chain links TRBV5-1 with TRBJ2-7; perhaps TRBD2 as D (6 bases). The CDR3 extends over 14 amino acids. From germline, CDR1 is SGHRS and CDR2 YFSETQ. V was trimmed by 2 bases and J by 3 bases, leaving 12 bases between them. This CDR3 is CASSFGGTHYEQYF. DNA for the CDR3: TGCGCCAGCAGCTTCGGAGGGACCCACTACGAGCAGTACTTC.

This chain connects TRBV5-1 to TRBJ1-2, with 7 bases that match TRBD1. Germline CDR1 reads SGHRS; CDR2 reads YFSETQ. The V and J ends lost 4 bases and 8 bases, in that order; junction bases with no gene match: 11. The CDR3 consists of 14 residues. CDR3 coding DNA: TGCGCCAGCAGCATCGGGACAGCCGGGGACGGCTACACCTTC. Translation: CASSIGTAGDGYTF.

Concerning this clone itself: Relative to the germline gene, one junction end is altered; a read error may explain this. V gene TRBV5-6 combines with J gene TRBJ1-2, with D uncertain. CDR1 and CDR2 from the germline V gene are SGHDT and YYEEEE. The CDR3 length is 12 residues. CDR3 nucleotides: TGTGCCAGCAGCTTGGCCAACTACGGCTACACCTTC. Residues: CASSLANYGYTF. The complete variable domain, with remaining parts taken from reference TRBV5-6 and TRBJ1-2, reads DAGVTQSPTHLIKTRGQQVTLRCSPKSGHDTVSWYQQALGQGPQFIFQYYEEEERQRGNFPDRFSGHQFPNYSSELNVNALLLGDSALYLCASSLANYGYTFGSGTRLTVV.

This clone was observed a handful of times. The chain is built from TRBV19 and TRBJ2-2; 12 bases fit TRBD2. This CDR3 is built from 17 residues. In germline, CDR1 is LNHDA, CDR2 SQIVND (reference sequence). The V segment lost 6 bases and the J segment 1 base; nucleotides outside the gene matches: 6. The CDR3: CASSNILAGGNTGELFF. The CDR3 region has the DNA TGTGCCAGTAGCAATATACTAGCGGGAGGGAACACCGGGGAGCTGTTTTTT.

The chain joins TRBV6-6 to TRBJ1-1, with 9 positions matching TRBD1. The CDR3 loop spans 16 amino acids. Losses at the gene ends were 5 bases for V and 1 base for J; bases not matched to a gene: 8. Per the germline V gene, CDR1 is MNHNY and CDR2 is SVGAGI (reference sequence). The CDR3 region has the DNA TGTGCCAGCAGTCGAACAGGGGGCGCGGGGAACACTGAAGCTTTCTTT. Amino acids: CASSRTGGAGNTEAFF.

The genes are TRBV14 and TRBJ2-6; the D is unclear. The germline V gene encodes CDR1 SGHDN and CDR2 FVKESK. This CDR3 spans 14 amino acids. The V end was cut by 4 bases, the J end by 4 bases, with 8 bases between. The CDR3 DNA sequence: TGTGCCAGCAGCCTATCGGCCGGGGCCAACGTCCTGACTTTC. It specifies CASSLSAGANVLTF.

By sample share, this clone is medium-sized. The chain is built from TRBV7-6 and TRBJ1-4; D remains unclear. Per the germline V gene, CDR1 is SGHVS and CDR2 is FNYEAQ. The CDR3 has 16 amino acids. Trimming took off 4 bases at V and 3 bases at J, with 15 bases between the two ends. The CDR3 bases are TGTGCCAGCAGCTCGTCGTCTTGGTTACCTAATGAAAAACTGTTTTTT. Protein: CASSSSSWLPNEKLFF.

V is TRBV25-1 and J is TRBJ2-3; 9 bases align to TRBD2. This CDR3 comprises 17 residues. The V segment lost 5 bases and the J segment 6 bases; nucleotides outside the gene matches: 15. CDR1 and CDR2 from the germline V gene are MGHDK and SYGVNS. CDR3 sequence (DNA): TGTGCCAGCAGTCCCCCCTCTAGCGGGGACGCATCGGATACGCAGTATTTT. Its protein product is CASSPPSSGDASDTQYF.

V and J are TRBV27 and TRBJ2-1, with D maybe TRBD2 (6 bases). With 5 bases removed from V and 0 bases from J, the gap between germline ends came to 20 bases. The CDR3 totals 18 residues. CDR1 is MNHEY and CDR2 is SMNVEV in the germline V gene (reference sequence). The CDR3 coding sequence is TGTGCCAGCAGTACGCGCGGGGCTTTAGGGAGCTCCTACAATGAGCAGTTCTTC. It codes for CASSTRGALGSSYNEQFF.

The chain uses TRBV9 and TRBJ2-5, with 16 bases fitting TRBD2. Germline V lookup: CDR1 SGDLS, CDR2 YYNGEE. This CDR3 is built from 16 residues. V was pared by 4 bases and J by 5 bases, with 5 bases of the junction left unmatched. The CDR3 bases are TGTGCCAGCAGCCCCAGGGGACTAGCGGGGGGGGAGACCCAGTACTTC. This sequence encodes CASSPRGLAGGETQYF.

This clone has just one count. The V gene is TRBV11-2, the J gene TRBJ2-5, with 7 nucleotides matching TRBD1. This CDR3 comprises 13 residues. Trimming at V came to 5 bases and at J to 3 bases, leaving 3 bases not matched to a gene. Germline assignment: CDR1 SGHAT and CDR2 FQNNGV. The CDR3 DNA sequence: TGTGCCAGCAGCCGGACAGGAGAAGAGACCCAGTACTTC. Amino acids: CASSRTGEETQYF.

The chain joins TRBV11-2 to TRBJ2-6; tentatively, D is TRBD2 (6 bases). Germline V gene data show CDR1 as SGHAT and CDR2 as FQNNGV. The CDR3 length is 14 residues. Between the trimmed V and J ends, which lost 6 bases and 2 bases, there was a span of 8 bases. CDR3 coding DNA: TGTGCCAGCAGTGGGGGGACTGGGGCCAACGTCCTGACTTTC. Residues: CASSGGTGANVLTF.

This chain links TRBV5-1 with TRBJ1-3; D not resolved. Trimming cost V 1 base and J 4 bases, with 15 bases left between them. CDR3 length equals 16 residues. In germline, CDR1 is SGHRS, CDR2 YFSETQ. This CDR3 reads CASSLSLTVGGNTIYF. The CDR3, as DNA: TGCGCCAGCAGCTTGAGCTTAACAGTTGGGGGAAACACCATATATTTT. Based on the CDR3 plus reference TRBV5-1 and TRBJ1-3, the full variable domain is KAGVTQTPRYLIKTRGQQVTLSCSPISGHRSVSWYQQTPGQGLQFLFEYFSETQRNKGNFPGRFSGRQFSNSRSEMNVSTLELGDSALYLCASSLSLTVGGNTIYFGEGSWLTVV.

In DNA, the CDR3 is TGTGCCAGTAGAGTAGCGGGAGGGTCCGAGACCCAGTACTTC. Translation: CASRVAGGSETQYF. The chain is built from TRBV19 and TRBJ2-5; 11 nucleotides line up with TRBD2. The CDR3 loop spans 14 amino acids. Germline loops: CDR1 LNHDA, CDR2 SQIVND (reference sequence). The ends lost 6 bases at V and 5 bases at J; junction bases unmatched: 5.

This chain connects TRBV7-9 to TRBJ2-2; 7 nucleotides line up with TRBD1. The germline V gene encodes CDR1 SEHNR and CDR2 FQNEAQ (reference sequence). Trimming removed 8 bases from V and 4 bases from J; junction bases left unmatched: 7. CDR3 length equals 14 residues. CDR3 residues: CASLGSGGTGELFF. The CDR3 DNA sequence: TGTGCCAGCCTGGGGTCAGGGGGCACCGGGGAGCTGTTTTTT. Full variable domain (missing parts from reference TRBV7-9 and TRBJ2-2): DTGVSQNPRHKITKRGQNVTFRCDPISEHNRLYWYRQTLGQGPEFLTYFQNEAQLEKSRLLSDRFSAERPKGSFSTLEIQRTEQGDSAMYLCASLGSGGTGELFFGEGSRLTVL.

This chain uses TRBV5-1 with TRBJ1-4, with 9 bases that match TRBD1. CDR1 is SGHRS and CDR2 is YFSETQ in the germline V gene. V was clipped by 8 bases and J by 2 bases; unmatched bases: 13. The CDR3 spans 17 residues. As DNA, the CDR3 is TGCGCCAGTACTCCGGGACAGGGACATCGGACTAATGAAAAACTGTTTTTT. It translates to CASTPGQGHRTNEKLFF.

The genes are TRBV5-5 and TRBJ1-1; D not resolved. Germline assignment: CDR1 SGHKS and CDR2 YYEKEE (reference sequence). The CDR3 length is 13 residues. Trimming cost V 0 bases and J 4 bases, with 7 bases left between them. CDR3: CASSLERSTEAFF. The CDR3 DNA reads TGTGCCAGCAGCTTGGAGCGGAGCACTGAAGCTTTCTTT.

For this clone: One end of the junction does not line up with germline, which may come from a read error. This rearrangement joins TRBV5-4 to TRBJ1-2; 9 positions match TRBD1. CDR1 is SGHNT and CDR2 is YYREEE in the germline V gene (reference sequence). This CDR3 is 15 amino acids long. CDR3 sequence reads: CASSLEQGANSGYTF. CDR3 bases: TGTGCCAGCAGCTTGGAACAGGGGGCTAACTCTGGCTACACCTTC.

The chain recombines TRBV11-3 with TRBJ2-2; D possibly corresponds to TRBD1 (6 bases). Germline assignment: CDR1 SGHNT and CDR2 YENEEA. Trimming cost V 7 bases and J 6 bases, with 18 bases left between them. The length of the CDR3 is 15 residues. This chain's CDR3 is CASNNGDNSAGELFF. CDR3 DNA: TGTGCCAGCAACAACGGGGACAACAGCGCCGGGGAGCTGTTTTTT.